What follows is one TCR beta chain and its context. The length of the CDR3 is 15 residues. Germline-derived CDR1 and CDR2 are DFQATT and SNEGSKA (reference sequence). Trimming at V came to 0 bases and at J to 5 bases, leaving 8 bases not matched to a gene. Random hexamers were used to reverse transcribe about 0.45 to 1 ug of RNA. Via MiXCR, TCRdb re-called the immunoSEQ multiplex PCR reads, giving one row per CDR3 protein. In the table there are under 350,000 distinct CDR3 sequences, about 92% of which are singletons. These data come from a study of CD8 T cells in Susac syndrome. Sequencing of TCR beta was carried out in blood CD8+ and CD4+ T cells. Relapsing-remitting disease, either stable or active, was present in the treatment-naive patients who were the multiple sclerosis controls.

Sample: CD4+ T cells from PBMCs. The sequence was collected from a human donor with multiple sclerosis. This sequence joins TRBV20-1 and TRBJ1-1; 8 bases align to TRBD1. CDR3 nucleotide sequence: TGCAGTGCTAGAGATGCAGGGGGCGTCGGGACTGAAGCTTTCTTT. Protein sequence: CSARDAGGVGTEAFF.